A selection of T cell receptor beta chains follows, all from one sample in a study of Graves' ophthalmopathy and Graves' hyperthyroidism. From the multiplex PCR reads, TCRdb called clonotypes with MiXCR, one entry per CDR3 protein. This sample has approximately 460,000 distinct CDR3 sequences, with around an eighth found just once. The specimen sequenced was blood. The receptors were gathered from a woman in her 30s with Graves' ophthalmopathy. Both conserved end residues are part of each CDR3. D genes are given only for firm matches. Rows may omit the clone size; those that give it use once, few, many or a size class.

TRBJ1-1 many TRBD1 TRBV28 CASSFQGGGGPNTEAFF TGTGCCAGCAGTTTTCAGGGAGGGGGCGGTCCGAACACTGAAGCTTTCTTT
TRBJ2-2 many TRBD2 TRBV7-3 CASSLTPGLAGAGTGELFF TGTGCCAGCAGCTTAACCCCGGGACTAGCGGGAGCGGGCACCGGGGAGCTGTTTTTT
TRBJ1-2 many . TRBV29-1 CSVEDPGTGYGYTF TGCAGCGTTGAAGACCCCGGGACGGGCTATGGCTACACCTTC
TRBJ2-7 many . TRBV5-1 CASSLAGLGAASYEQYF TGCGCCAGCAGCTTGGCAGGCTTGGGTGCGGCCTCCTACGAGCAGTACTTC
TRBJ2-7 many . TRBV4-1 CASSQERRRVTSSSYEQYF TGCGCCAGCAGCCAAGAAAGAAGGCGGGTGACGTCGAGCTCCTACGAGCAGTACTTC
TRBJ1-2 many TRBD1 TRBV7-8 CASSLPGTGGQGEYGYTF TGTGCCAGCAGCTTACCCGGGACAGGGGGGCAAGGAGAGTATGGCTACACCTTC
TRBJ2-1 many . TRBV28 CASRQGGPSYNEQFF TGTGCCAGCAGGCAGGGGGGGCCTTCCTACAATGAGCAGTTCTTC
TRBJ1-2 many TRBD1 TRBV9 CASSGYRGEDYGYTF TGTGCCAGCAGCGGATACAGGGGAGAGGACTATGGCTACACCTTC
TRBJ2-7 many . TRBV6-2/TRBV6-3 CASSYSQTGNYEQYF TGTGCCAGCAGTTACTCCCAAACAGGGAACTACGAGCAGTACTTC
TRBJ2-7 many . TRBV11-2 CASGNSYEQYF TGTGCCAGCGGGAACTCCTACGAGCAGTACTTC
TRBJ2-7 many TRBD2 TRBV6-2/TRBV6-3 CASRQLPRTSGTRGEQYF TGTGCCAGCAGACAACTTCCTCGGACTAGCGGGACGCGTGGCGAGCAGTACTTC
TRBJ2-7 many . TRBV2 CASSWDPSEQYF TGTGCCAGCAGTTGGGACCCTAGCGAGCAGTACTTC
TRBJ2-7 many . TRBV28 CASRPQVVFSYEQYF TGTGCCAGCAGACCTCAAGTGGTGTTCTCCTACGAGCAGTACTTC
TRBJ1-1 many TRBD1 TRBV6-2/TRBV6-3 CASSYSGGGRTEALF TGTGCCAGCAGTTATAGCGGAGGGGGCAGAACTGAAGCTCTCTTT
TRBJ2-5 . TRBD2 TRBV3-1 CASSHLRVAGQETQYF TGTGCCAGCAGCCACCTTCGGGTAGCGGGACAAGAGACCCAGTACTTC
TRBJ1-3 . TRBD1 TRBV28 CASSSPGGKSGNTIHF TGTGCCAGCAGTTCCCCAGGGGGAAAATCTGGAAACACCATACATTTT
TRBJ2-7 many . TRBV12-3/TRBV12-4 CASSYSNRSPYEQYF TGTGCCAGCAGTTATTCGAACAGGTCCCCCTACGAGCAGTACTTC
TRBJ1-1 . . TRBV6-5 CASSYSTDWSTEAFF TGTGCCAGCAGTTACTCTACAGATTGGAGTACTGAAGCTTTCTTT
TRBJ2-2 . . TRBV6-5 CASSYPRGGGELFF TGTGCCAGCAGTTACCCTCGGGGTGGCGGGGAGCTGTTTTTT
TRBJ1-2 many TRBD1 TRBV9 CASSASGGGYTF TGTGCCAGCAGCGCCTCAGGGGGAGGCTACACCTTC
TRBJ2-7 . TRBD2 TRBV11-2 CASSLGSGRSLDQYF TGTGCCAGCAGCTTAGGGAGCGGGAGGTCCCTCGATCAGTACTTC
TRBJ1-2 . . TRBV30 CAWSRTDANYGYTF TGTGCCTGGAGTAGGACAGACGCTAACTATGGCTACACCTTC
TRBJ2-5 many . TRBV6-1 CASSVVRQETQYF TGTGCCAGCAGTGTAGTACGGCAAGAGACCCAGTACTTC
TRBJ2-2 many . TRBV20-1 CSAGTYGEGELFF TGCAGTGCTGGGACGTACGGGGAGGGGGAGCTGTTTTTT
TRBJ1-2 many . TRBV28 CASSFLVRGEYGGYTF TGTGCCAGCAGTTTCCTGGTTAGGGGAGAGTACGGTGGCTACACCTTC
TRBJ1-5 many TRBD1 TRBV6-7 CASSYYNGTGGAGSNQPQHF TGTGCCAGCAGTTACTACAATGGGACAGGGGGCGCGGGTAGCAATCAGCCCCAGCATTTT
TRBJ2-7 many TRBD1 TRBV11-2 CASSLETGPYEQYF TGTGCCAGCAGCTTAGAGACAGGGCCCTACGAGCAGTACTTC
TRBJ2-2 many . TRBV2 CASSVDVSGELFF TGTGCCAGCAGTGTCGATGTTTCCGGGGAGCTGTTTTTT
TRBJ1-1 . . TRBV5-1 CASSSRLGVNTEASF TGCGCCAGCAGCTCTCGACTGGGCGTGAACACTGAAGCTTCCTTT
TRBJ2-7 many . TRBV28 CASSSIPGTPSSYEQYF TGTGCCAGCAGTTCGATACCCGGGACTCCGAGCTCCTACGAGCAGTACTTC
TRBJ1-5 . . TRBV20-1 CSAVGDYNQPQHF TGCAGTGCGGTGGGAGACTACAATCAGCCCCAGCATTTT
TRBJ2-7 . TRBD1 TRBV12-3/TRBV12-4 CASSLKGGQGEQYF TGTGCCAGCAGCCTCAAAGGGGGCCAAGGCGAGCAGTACTTC
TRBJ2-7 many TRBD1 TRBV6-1 CASSFDRGGYEQYF TGTGCCAGCAGCTTTGACAGGGGAGGCTACGAGCAGTACTTC
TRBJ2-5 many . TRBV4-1 CASSQTPGRREETQYF TGCGCCAGCAGCCAAACACCGGGGCGCAGGGAAGAGACCCAGTACTTC
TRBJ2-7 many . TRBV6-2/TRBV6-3 CASSYRLTGERAHEQYF TGTGCCAGCAGTTACCGTTTGACTGGAGAAAGGGCTCACGAGCAGTACTTC
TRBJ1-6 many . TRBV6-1 CASTRGDNSPLHF TGTGCCAGCACACGGGGGGATAATTCACCCCTCCACTTT
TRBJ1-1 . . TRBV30 CAWSAQSNTEAFF TGTGCCTGGAGTGCCCAATCGAACACTGAAGCTTTCTTT
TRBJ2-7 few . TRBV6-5 CASSSPVGGDYEQYF TGTGCCAGCAGTTCCCCCGTTGGGGGTGACTACGAGCAGTACTTC
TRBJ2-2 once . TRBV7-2 CASSLGVRELFF TGTGCCAGCAGCTTAGGAGTGAGGGAGCTGTTTTTT
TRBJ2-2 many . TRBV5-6 CASSLIQGPTGELFF TGTGCCAGCAGCTTGATTCAGGGCCCCACCGGGGAGCTGTTTTTT
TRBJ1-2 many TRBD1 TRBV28 CASSRQGGIYGYTF TGTGCCAGCAGCCGACAGGGGGGTATATATGGCTACACCTTC
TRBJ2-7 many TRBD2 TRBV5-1 CASRLAGDYEQYF TGCGCCAGTAGACTAGCGGGAGACTACGAGCAGTACTTC